This T cell receptor beta chain is from a study of cytomegalovirus exposure and HLA in healthy donors. General study findings and limits: Cytomegalovirus-associated status was assigned to 164 TCR beta chains. Association of 16,951 TCR beta sequences with HLA alleles was found at 0.05 false discovery rate in a later analysis. Later analysis indicated greater clonal expansion among HLA-associated TCR beta chains than among equally common other chains. Common viral pathogens seemed to be connected with several of the most significant clusters, according to a later analysis.

About this clone: Its matching antigen is unknown.

Germline V gene sequence: CDR1 KGHSH, CDR2 LQKENI. V gave up 3 bases and J gave up 9 bases, with 14 bases separating them. This CDR3 has 14 residues. In the PCR, 60 Vbeta and 13 Jbeta primers were used. The data were produced by immunoSEQ multiplex PCR, yet TCRdb's version contains in-frame clones alone and is incomplete. The data contain just over 150,000 clones, over 60% of them singletons. The sample consisted of PBMCs. This sequence was found in a woman aged 50 to 60 in good health and CMV-seropositive. The rearrangement uses TRBV18 and TRBJ2-2, with a tentative D call TRBD2 (6 bases). For the CDR3, the DNA is TGTGCCAGCTCACCGGGACTCGAAAGGCGGGAGCTGTTTTTT. It specifies CASSPGLERRELFF.